This entry concerns a single TCR beta chain. The CDR3 runs to 15 residues. Germline CDR1 MDHEN, CDR2 SYDVKM. Trimming cost V 5 bases and J 12 bases; bases outside gene matches: 14. The data are from a study of blood T cell repertoires in COVID-19. TCRdb keeps only in-frame clones here, not all; method: immunoSEQ multiplex PCR. Of roughly 100,000 clones detected, 80% to 85% appear once; the ten largest clones hold roughly 14%. Sequencing used peripheral blood. V and J are TRBV28 and TRBJ1-5; 9 nucleotides match TRBD1. The sequence was obtained from a woman aged 80 or over with acute or convalescent COVID-19. Here the CDR3 DNA reads TGTGCCAGCAGTCCACCGGGACAGGGAAGGGGAAACCAGCATTTT. Amino acids: CASSPPGQGRGNQHF.